This T cell receptor beta chain was recovered during a study of cytomegalovirus exposure and HLA in healthy donors. V shed 2 bases and J shed 1 base, with 9 bases lying between them. Germline V gene data show CDR1 as ENHRY and CDR2 as SYGVKD. The CDR3 has 15 residues. Primers for the PCR totalled 60 Vbeta and 13 Jbeta. TCRdb's copy holds only in-frame clones and misses some; the assay was immunoSEQ multiplex PCR. Of under 90,000 clones in the sample, 70% to 85% were seen once. This clone was picked up one time. The TCR sequence derives from a man aged 45-60 years in good health and CMV-seropositive. The specimen was PBMCs. The chain couples TRBV10-3 to TRBJ1-3; D is uncertain. CDR3 residues: CAISEAARSGNTIYF. In DNA form, the CDR3 reads TGTGCCATCAGTGAGGCGGCACGTTCTGGAAACACCATATATTTT.